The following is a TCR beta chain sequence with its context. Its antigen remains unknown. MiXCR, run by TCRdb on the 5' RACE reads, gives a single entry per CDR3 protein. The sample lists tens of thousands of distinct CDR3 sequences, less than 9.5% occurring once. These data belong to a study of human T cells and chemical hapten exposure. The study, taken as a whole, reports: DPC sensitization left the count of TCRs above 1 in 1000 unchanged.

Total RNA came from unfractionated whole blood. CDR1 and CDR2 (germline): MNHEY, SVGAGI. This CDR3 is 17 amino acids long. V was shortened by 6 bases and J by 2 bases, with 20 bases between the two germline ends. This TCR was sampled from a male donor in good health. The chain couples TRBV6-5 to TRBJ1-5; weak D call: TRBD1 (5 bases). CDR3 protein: CASRGPGRGSGNQPQHF. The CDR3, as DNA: TGTGCCAGCAGGGGACCGGGACGAGGTAGTGGCAATCAGCCCCAGCATTTT.